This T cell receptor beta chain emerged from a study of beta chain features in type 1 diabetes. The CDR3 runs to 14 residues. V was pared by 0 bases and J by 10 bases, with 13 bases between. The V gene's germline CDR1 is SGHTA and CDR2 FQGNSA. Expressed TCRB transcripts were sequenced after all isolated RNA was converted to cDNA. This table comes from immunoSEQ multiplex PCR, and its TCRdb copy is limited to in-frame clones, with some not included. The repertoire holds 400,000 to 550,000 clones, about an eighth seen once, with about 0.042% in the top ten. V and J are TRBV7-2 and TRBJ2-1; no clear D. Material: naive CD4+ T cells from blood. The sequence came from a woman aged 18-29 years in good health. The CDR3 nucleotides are TGTGCCAGCAGCTTAGCAGGGATTCAATGGGAGCAGTTCTTC. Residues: CASSLAGIQWEQFF.